Only a few counts were recorded for the clone carrying this T cell receptor (beta chain). The antigen remains undetermined. This sample is part of a study of identical twins. Broader study findings: Modelling underestimated the level of out-of-frame TCR alpha sharing observed in monozygotic twins. Insertions ran lower in abundant cord blood beta clonotypes, though not in memory repertoires. The same donors were not followed; conclusions instead depended on cross-sectional statistical analysis. The presence of invariant MAIT and iNKT cells could partly confound analyses of zero-insertion sequences.

TCRdb passed the 5' RACE reads through MiXCR, listing each CDR3 protein once. The table records 270,000 or so distinct CDR3 sequences, about 8.3% of them present only once. These sequences were also reported in another study, on yellow fever vaccine responses in identical twins.

Sample: CD8+ T cells sorted from blood. The sequence derives from a woman aged 18-35 years in good health.

CDR3 amino acids: CASSQFRGRSAYNEQFF. The CDR3, as DNA: TGTGCCAGCAGTCAATTCAGGGGGCGCTCAGCCTACAATGAGCAGTTCTTC. This rearrangement joins TRBV28 to TRBJ2-1; 8 nucleotides match TRBD1. Germline CDR1 is MDHEN and CDR2 is SYDVKM. This CDR3 comprises 17 residues. V lost 5 bases to trimming and J lost 2 bases; unmatched junction nucleotides: 11.